The clone carrying this T cell receptor (beta chain) was recorded many times. This sample is drawn from a study of response to subunit inactivated influenza vaccine. CDR3 length: 17 residues. Trimming left V 6 bases short and J 5 bases short, with 24 bases between. MiXCR, run by TCRdb on the RT-PCR reads, gives a single entry per CDR3 protein. The data contain about 800,000 distinct CDR3 sequences, 21% of them singletons. The specimen comprised PBMCs from blood, sampled about 5 days after vaccination. The genes are TRBV12-3 or TRBV12-4 and TRBJ2-3, with D maybe TRBD2 (6 bases). The sequence was obtained from a man aged 45-65 years who received an inactivated influenza vaccine. CDR3 bases: TGTGCCAGCAGCCCGGAGGGGCCCGGATTTGGGGTAGATACGCAGTATTTT. This gives the protein CASSPEGPGFGVDTQYF.